Below, 24 T cell receptor beta chains from the same sample are listed, as sequenced in a study of CD8+ T cells in alopecia areata. Extracted RNA was reverse transcribed into cDNA, the sequencing template. The repertoire was sequenced with immunoSEQ multiplex PCR; TCRdb's copy has only in-frame clones and lacks some. The sample consists of around 100,000 clones, around 84% of them appearing once. Documented treatment: oral pan-JAK inhibitor, 5-10 mg twice daily. The source material was CD8+ T cells sorted from blood, sampled around week 31, from a patient treated with tofacitinib. The receptors originated from a human donor with alopecia areata.

The J gene is TRBJ2-3, the V gene TRBV9; TRBD1 matches 8 bases. The ends lost 4 bases at V and 1 base at J; junction bases unmatched: 5. Germline V lookup: CDR1 SGDLS, CDR2 YYNGEE. CDR3 length equals 15 residues. The CDR3 here is CASSWTGSGTDTQYF. DNA for the CDR3: TGTGCCAGCAGCTGGACAGGGAGTGGCACAGATACGCAGTATTTT. The full variable domain, rest sourced from reference TRBV9 and TRBJ2-3, is DSGVTQTPKHLITATGQRVTLRCSPRSGDLSVYWYQQSLDQGLQFLIQYYNGEERAKGNILERFSAQQFPDLHSELNLSSLELGDSALYFCASSWTGSGTDTQYFGPGTRLTVL.

The gene calls are TRBV6-5 and TRBJ1-1; the D gene is possibly TRBD1 (5 bases). This CDR3 contains 13 residues. Trimming removed 6 bases from V and 4 bases from J, with 12 bases in between. In germline, CDR1 is MNHEY, CDR2 SVGAGI. The CDR3 here is CASRPGQGTEAFF. CDR3 nucleotides: TGTGCCAGCAGACCCGGACAAGGCACTGAAGCTTTCTTT.

Only one count was recorded for this clone. This chain uses TRBV29-1 with TRBJ1-2; no clear D gene. The V gene's germline CDR1 is SQVTM and CDR2 ANQGSEA. The CDR3 length is 13 residues. V was cut by 4 bases and J by 3 bases, with 12 bases left in between. CDR3 DNA: TGCAGCGTTGTCGAGGGAGCGGACTATGGCTACACCTTC. Protein product: CSVVEGADYGYTF.

The CDR3 DNA follows: TGTGCCTGGATGCGCGCAATTGAAGCTTTCTTT. Amino acid sequence: CAWMRAIEAFF. J is TRBJ1-1 and V is TRBV30; unclear D gene. CDR3 length equals 11 residues. The ends were cut back, 4 bases at V and 7 bases at J, with 10 bases in the middle. Germline values: CDR1 GTSNPN, CDR2 SVGIG (reference sequence).

This chain uses TRBV5-1 with TRBJ1-2; 9 bases fit TRBD1. J was trimmed by 3 bases and V by 3 bases; bases with no gene match: 6. CDR1 and CDR2 from the germline V gene are SGHRS and YFSETQ. CDR3 length: 15 amino acids. In nucleotides, the CDR3 is TGCGCCAGCAGCTGGACAGGGGATGTGTACTATGGCTACACCTTC. Its protein is CASSWTGDVYYGYTF.

This rearrangement joins TRBV27 to TRBJ2-1; D gene uncertain. Germline V CDR1 and CDR2: MNHEY, SMNVEV (reference sequence). The CDR3 has 12 amino acids. Trimming removed 5 bases at V and 2 bases at J, with 4 bases between. The CDR3 protein is CASSKAYNEQFF. CDR3 nucleotides: TGTGCCAGCAGTAAGGCCTACAATGAGCAGTTCTTC.

J is TRBJ2-7 and V is TRBV6-5; TRBD1 aligns across 11 bases. V dropped 5 bases and J dropped 6; count of bases not matched to a gene: 9. Germline V gene sequence: CDR1 MNHEY, CDR2 SVGAGI. This CDR3 has 15 residues. The CDR3 region is CASSPPGQGGREQYF. The CDR3 coding sequence is TGTGCCAGCAGTCCTCCGGGACAGGGGGGGCGCGAGCAGTACTTC.

This chain uses TRBV5-1 with TRBJ2-1; maybe TRBD2 (5 bases). Germline V gene sequence: CDR1 SGHRS, CDR2 YFSETQ. V gave up 1 base and J gave up 4 bases, with 6 bases separating them. The CDR3 extends over 13 amino acids. For the CDR3, the DNA is TGCGCCAGCAGCTTGTCGGGGTACAATGAGCAGTTCTTC. Residues: CASSLSGYNEQFF.

The chain has TRBV6-5 and TRBJ2-7; D is ambiguous. The CDR3 totals 13 residues. The V gene lost 2 bases and the J gene lost 2 bases, with 7 bases spanning the gap. Per the germline V gene, CDR1 is MNHEY and CDR2 is SVGAGI. CDR3 DNA: TGTGCCAGCAGTTACGGCAGAACCTACGAGCAGTACTTC. Translation gives CASSYGRTYEQYF.

The chain employs TRBV30 and TRBJ1-2; D uncertain. The CDR3 consists of 14 residues. Germline values: CDR1 GTSNPN, CDR2 SVGIG (reference sequence). Trimming left V 0 bases short and J 3 bases short, with 11 bases between. The CDR3 sequence: CAWSVLGFDYGYTF. The CDR3 DNA is TGTGCCTGGAGTGTCCTAGGGTTCGACTATGGCTACACCTTC.

Only a few counts were recorded for this clone. J is TRBJ1-2 and V is TRBV30, with D possibly being TRBD1 (5 bases). The CDR3 loop spans 12 amino acids. Between the trimmed V and J ends, which lost 2 bases and 6 bases, there was a span of 10 bases. Germline V CDR1 and CDR2: GTSNPN, SVGIG (reference sequence). The CDR3 spells CAWSRDVDGYTF. For the CDR3, the DNA is TGTGCCTGGAGTCGGGACGTTGATGGCTACACCTTC. The variable domain in full, with the rest retrieved from reference TRBV30 and TRBJ1-2, is SQTIHQWPATLVQPVGSPLSLECTVEGTSNPNLYWYRQAAGRGLQLLFYSVGIGQISSEVPQNLSASRPQDRQFILSSKKLLLSDSGFYLCAWSRDVDGYTFGSGTRLTVV.

This chain joins TRBV29-1 and TRBJ2-1; D assignment may be TRBD1 or TRBD2 (5 bases each). CDR1 is SQVTM, CDR2 ANQGSEA, per germline. The CDR3 has 15 residues. The germline V and J ends were trimmed by 0 bases and 7 bases, with 16 bases remaining between them. CDR3 nucleotide sequence: TGCAGCGTTGAAGATTGGGGACGGGATGGGAATGAGCAGTTCTTC. Encoded protein: CSVEDWGRDGNEQFF.

The count of this clone is one. The chain couples TRBV6-5 to TRBJ1-1, with a possible D match to TRBD1 (6 bases). V lost 3 bases, J lost 3 bases, and 14 bases lay in between. CDR1 MNHEY and CDR2 SVGAGI come from the germline V gene. The CDR3 sequence is 15 residues long. The CDR3 sequence is CASSYGQGRDTEAFF. The DNA for the CDR3 is TGTGCCAGCAGTTATGGCCAGGGGAGGGACACTGAAGCTTTCTTT.

J is TRBJ2-1 and V is TRBV9; 11 bases are a match to TRBD2. The CDR3 covers 14 residues. V shed 5 bases and J 4 bases; nucleotides not matched to a gene: 2. CDR1 is SGDLS and CDR2 is YYNGEE in the germline V gene. The CDR3 DNA follows: TGTGCCAGCAGACTAGCGGGAGCTTACAATGAGCAGTTCTTC. Encoded protein: CASRLAGAYNEQFF.

This chain connects TRBV27 to TRBJ2-1; 7 bases agree with TRBD2. The CDR3 runs to 13 residues. Germline V gene lookup returns CDR1 MNHEY and CDR2 SMNVEV (reference sequence). Losses at the gene ends were 7 bases for V and 8 bases for J; bases not matched to a gene: 8. The CDR3 DNA follows: TGTGCCAGCACCCCGAGCGGGGTTGATGAGCAGTTCTTC. It encodes CASTPSGVDEQFF.

V is TRBV21-1 and J is TRBJ1-1; the DNA was not compared with TRBD1, the D call given in the table. TRBV21-1 is recorded as a pseudogene. CDR3 length: 19 amino acids. This CDR3 is CASSKAPRGFRGMNTEAFF. The CDR3 DNA follows: TGTGCCAGCAGCAAAGCTCCCCGAGGCTTCAGGGGGATGAACACTGAAGCTTTCTTT.

The V gene is TRBV7-8, the J gene TRBJ2-7; 8 bases fit TRBD2. The CDR3 totals 15 residues. V dropped 5 bases and J dropped 0; count of bases not matched to a gene: 6. The germline V gene has CDR1 SGHVS and CDR2 FQNEAQ. The CDR3 is CASSPLRGVSYEQYF. The CDR3 bases are TGTGCCAGCAGCCCACTGCGGGGGGTCTCCTACGAGCAGTACTTC.

This chain links TRBV27 with TRBJ1-4; 9 bases map to TRBD1. Per germline, CDR1 MNHEY and CDR2 SMNVEV (reference sequence). The junction had 2 bases not matched to a gene; V was cut back by 5 bases and J by 4 bases. This CDR3 has 14 amino acids. CDR3 in amino acids: CASSEGQGNEKLFF. CDR3 bases: TGTGCCAGCAGTGAGGGACAGGGTAATGAAAAACTGTTTTTT. Together with reference TRBV27 and TRBJ1-4, the CDR3 gives the full variable domain: EAQVTQNPRYLITVTGKKLTVTCSQNMNHEYMSWYRQDPGLGLRQIYYSMNVEVTDKGDVPEGYKVSRKEKRNFPLILESPSPNQTSLYFCASSEGQGNEKLFFGSGTQLSVL.

This clone appeared a few times. The chain joins TRBV18 to TRBJ2-7; no reliable D call. Germline V gives CDR1 KGHSH, CDR2 LQKENI. The CDR3 totals 15 residues. Trimming removed 1 base from V and 3 bases from J, with 13 bases in between. The CDR3 nucleotides are TGTGCCAGCTCACCACATCCGGACGTAGACTACGAGCAGTACTTC. As protein: CASSPHPDVDYEQYF. The full variable domain, completed using reference TRBV18 and TRBJ2-7, is NAGVMQNPRHLVRRRGQEARLRCSPMKGHSHVYWYRQLPEEGLKFMVYLQKENIIDESGMPKERFSAEFPKEGPSILRIQQVVRGDSAAYFCASSPHPDVDYEQYFGPGTRLTVT.

CDR3 protein: CASRASRGVNTGELFF. The CDR3 DNA follows: TGTGCCAGCAGAGCTTCAAGGGGCGTTAACACCGGGGAGCTGTTTTTT. This chain uses TRBV2 with TRBJ2-2; TRBD1 is a possible D gene (5 bases). The germline gives CDR1 SNHLY, CDR2 FYNNEI. V was clipped by 6 bases and J by 2 bases, with 16 bases between them. CDR3 size: 16 residues.

V is TRBV11-2 and J is TRBJ2-7; D call uncertain. Germline CDR1 reads SGHAT; CDR2 reads FQNNGV. V lost 0 bases to trimming and J lost 4 bases, with 16 bases between them. CDR3 length equals 16 residues. The CDR3 DNA is TGTGCCAGCAGCTTAGATGCGTGGGGTAATGATTACGAGCAGTACTTC. Translated: CASSLDAWGNDYEQYF.

The gene calls are TRBV30 and TRBJ2-2, with 7 bases identical to TRBD1. The CDR3 is made up of 13 amino acids. The V segment lost 5 bases and the J segment 5 bases; nucleotides outside the gene matches: 5. The germline V gene encodes CDR1 GTSNPN and CDR2 SVGIG (reference sequence). The CDR3: CAWDRAGTGELFF. CDR3 DNA sequence: TGTGCCTGGGACAGGGCCGGTACCGGGGAGCTGTTTTTT.

J is TRBJ2-7 and V is TRBV4-2, with 10 bases fitting TRBD1. Germline trimming cut 3 bases from V and 6 bases from J; bases unmatched to any gene: 8. Per germline, CDR1 LGHNA and CDR2 YNFKEQ. The CDR3 has 15 residues. CDR3 residues: CASSQSGTGASEQYF. In DNA form, the CDR3 reads TGTGCCAGCAGCCAGTCCGGGACAGGGGCTTCCGAGCAGTACTTC.

The J gene is TRBJ1-1, the V gene TRBV5-4; no firm D call. Trimming shortened V by 0 bases and J by 4 bases, and 10 bases separated the two germline ends. Germline-derived CDR1 and CDR2 are SGHNT and YYREEE (reference sequence). CDR3 length equals 14 residues. The CDR3 is CASSLGEEGTEAFF. CDR3 DNA sequence: TGTGCCAGCAGCTTGGGTGAGGAGGGCACTGAAGCTTTCTTT. Drawing the rest from reference TRBV5-4 and TRBJ1-1, the complete variable domain is ETGVTQSPTHLIKTRGQQVTLRCSSQSGHNTVSWYQQALGQGPQFIFQYYREEENGRGNFPPRFSGLQFPNYSSELNVNALELDDSALYLCASSLGEEGTEAFFGQGTRLTVV.